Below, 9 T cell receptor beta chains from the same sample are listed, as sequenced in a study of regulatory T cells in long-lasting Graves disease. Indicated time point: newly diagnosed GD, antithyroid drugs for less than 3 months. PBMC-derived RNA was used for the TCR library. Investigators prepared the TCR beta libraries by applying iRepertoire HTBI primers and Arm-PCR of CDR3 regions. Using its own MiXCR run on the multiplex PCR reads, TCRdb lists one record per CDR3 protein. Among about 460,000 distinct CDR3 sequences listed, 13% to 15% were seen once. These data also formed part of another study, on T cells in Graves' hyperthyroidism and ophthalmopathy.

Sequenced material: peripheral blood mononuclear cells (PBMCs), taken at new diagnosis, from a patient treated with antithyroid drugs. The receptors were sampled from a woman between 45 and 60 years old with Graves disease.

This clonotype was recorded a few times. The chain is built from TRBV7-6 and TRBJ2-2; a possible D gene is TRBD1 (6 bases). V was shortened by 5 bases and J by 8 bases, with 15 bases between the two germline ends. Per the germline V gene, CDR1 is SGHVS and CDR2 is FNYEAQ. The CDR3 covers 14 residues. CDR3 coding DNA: TGTGCCAGCAGCATAGGAGCAGGGGAGGGGGAGCTGTTTTTT. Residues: CASSIGAGEGELFF.

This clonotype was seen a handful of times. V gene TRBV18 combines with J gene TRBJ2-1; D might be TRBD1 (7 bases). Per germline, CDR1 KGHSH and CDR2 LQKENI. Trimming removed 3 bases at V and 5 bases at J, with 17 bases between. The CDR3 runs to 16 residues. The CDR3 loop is CASSPSAGGINNEQFF. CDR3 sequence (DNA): TGTGCCAGCTCACCTTCAGCAGGGGGGATAAACAATGAGCAGTTCTTC.

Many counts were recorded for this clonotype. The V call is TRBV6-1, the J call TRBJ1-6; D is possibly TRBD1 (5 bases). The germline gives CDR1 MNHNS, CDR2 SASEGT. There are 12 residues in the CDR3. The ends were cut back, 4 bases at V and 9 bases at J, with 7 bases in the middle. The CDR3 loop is CASSAGGSPLHF. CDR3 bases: TGTGCCAGCAGTGCCGGGGGTTCACCCCTCCACTTT.

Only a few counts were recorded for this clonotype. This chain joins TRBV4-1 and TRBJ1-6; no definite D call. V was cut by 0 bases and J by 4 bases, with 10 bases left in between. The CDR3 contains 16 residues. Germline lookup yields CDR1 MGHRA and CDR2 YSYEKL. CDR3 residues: CASSQDSANYNSPLHF. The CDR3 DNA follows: TGCGCCAGCAGCCAAGATTCGGCAAATTATAATTCACCCCTCCACTTT.

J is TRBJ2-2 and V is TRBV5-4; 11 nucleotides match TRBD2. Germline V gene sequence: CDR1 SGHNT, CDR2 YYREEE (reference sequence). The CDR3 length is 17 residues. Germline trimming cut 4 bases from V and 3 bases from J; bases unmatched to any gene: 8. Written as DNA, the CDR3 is TGTGCCAGCAGCCCCCTTAGCGGGAGGGCGGACACCGGGGAGCTGTTTTTT. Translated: CASSPLSGRADTGELFF. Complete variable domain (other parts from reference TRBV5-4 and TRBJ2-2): ETGVTQSPTHLIKTRGQQVTLRCSSQSGHNTVSWYQQALGQGPQFIFQYYREEENGRGNFPPRFSGLQFPNYSSELNVNALELDDSALYLCASSPLSGRADTGELFFGEGSRLTVL.

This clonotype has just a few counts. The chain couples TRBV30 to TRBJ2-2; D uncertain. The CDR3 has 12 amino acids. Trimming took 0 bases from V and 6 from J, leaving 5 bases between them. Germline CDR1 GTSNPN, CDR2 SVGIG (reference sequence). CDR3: CAWSVRSGELFF. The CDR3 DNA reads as TGTGCCTGGAGTGTACGATCCGGGGAGCTGTTTTTT.

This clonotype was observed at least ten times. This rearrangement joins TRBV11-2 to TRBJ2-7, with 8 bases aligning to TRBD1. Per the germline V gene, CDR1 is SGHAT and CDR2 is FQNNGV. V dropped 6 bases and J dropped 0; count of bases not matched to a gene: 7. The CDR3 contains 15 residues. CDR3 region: CASRNTGGLSYEQYF. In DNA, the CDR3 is TGTGCCAGCAGGAATACAGGGGGTCTCTCCTACGAGCAGTACTTC.

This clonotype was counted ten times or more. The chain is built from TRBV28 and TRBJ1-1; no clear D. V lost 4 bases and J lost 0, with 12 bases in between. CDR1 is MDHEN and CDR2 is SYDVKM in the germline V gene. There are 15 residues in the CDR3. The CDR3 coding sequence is TGTGCCAGCAGTTATGGTGGACCGATGAACACTGAAGCTTTCTTT. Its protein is CASSYGGPMNTEAFF.

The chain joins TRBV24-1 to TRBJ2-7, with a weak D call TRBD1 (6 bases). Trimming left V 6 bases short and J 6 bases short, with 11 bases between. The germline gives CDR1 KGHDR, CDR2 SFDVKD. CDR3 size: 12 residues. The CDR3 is CATSPQGREQYF. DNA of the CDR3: TGTGCCACCAGTCCACAGGGACGCGAGCAGTACTTC.